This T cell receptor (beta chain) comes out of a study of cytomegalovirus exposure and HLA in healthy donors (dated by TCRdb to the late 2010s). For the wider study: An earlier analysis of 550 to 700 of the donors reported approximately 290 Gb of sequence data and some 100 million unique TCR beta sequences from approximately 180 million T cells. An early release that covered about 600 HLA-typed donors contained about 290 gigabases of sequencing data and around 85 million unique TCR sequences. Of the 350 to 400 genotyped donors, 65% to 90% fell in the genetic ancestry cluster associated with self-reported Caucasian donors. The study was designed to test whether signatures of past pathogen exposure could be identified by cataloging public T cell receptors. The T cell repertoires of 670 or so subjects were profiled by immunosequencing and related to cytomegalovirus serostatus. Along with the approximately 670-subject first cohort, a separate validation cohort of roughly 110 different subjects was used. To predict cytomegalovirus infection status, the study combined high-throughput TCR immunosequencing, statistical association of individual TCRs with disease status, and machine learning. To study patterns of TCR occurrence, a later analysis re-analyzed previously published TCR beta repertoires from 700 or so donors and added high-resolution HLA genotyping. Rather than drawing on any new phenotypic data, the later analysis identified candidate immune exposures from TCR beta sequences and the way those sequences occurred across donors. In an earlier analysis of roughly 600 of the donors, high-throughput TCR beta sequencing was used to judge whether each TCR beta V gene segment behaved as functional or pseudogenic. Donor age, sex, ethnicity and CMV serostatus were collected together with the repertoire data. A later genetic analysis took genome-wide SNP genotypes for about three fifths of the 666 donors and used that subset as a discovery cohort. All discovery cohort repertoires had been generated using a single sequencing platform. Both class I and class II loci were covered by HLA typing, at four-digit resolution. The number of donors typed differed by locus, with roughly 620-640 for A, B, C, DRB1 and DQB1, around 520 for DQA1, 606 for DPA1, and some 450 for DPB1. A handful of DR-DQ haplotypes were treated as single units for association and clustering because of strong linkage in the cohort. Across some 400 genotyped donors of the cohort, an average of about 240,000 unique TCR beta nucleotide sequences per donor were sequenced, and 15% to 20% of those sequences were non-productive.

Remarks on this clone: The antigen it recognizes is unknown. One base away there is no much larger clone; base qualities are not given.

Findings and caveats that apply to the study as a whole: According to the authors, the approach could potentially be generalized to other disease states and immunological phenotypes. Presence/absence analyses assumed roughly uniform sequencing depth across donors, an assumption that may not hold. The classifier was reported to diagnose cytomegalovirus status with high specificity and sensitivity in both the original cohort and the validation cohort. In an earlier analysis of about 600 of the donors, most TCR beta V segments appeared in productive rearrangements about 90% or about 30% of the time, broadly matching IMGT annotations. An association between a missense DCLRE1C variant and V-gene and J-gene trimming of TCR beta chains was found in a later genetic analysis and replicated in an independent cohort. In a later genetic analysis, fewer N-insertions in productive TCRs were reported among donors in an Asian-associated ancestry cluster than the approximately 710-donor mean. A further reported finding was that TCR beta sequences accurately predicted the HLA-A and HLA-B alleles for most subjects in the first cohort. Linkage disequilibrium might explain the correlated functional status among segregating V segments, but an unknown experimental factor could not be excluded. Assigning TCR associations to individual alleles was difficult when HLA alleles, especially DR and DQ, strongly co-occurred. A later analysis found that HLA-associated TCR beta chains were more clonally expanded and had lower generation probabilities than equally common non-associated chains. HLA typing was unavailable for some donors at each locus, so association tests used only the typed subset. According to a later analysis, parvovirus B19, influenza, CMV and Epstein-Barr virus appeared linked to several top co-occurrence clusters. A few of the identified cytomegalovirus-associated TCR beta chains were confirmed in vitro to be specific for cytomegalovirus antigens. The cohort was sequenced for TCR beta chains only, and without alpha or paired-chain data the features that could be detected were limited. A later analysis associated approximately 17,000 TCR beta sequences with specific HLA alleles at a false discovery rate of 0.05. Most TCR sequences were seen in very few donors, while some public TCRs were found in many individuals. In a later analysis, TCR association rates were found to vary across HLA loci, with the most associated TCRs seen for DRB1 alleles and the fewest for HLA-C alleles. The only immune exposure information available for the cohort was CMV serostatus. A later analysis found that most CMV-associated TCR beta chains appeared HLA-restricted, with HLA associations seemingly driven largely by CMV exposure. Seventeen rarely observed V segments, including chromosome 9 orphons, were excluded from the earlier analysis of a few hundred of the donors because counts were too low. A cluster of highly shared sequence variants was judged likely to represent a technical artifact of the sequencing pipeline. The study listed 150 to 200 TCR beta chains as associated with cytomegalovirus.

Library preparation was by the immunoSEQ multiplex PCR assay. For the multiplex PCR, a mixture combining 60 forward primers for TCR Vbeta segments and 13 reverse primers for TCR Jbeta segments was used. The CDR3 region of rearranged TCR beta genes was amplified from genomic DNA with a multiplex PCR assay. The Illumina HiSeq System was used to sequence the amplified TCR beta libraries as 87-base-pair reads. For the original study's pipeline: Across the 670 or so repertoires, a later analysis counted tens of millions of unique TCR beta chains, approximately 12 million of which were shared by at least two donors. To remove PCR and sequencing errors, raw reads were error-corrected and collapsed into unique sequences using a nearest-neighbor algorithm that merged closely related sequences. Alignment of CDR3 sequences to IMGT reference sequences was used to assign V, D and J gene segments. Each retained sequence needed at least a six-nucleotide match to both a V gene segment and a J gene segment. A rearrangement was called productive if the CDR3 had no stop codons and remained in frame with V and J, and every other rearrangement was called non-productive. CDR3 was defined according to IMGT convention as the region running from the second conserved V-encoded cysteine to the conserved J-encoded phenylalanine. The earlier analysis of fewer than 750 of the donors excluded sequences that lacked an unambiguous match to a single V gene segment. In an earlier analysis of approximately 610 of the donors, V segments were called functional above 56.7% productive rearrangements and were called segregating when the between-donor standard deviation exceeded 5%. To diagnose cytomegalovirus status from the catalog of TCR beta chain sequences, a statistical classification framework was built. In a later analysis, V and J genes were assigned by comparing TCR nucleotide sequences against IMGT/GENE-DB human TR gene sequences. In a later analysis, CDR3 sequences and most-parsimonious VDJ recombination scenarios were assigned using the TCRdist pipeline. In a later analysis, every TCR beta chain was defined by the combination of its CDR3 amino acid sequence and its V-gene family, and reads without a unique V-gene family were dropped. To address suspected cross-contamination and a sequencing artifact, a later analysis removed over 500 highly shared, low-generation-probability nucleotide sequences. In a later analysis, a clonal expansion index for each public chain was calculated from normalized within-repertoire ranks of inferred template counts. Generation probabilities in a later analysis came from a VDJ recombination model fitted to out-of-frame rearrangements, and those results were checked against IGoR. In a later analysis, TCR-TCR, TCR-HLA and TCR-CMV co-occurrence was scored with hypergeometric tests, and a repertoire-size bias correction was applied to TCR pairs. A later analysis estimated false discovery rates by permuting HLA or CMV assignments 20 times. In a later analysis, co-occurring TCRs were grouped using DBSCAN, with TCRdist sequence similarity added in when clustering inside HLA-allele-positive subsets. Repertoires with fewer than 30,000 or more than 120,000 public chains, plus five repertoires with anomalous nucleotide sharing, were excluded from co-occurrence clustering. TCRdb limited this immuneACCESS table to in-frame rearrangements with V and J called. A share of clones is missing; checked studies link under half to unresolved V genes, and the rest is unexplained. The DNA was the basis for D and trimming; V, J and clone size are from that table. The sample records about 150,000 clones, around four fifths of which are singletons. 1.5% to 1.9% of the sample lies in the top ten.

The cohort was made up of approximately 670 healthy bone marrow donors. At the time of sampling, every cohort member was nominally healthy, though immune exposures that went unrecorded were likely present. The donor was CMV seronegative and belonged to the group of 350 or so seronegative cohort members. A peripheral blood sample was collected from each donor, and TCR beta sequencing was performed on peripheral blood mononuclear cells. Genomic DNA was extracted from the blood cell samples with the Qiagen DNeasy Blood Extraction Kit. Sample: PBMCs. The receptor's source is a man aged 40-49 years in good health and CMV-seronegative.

CDR3 loop: CASSSLADSSYEQYF. The nucleotides are TGTGCCAGCAGTTCACTAGCGGATAGCTCCTACGAGCAGTACTTC. The receptor chain draws on TRBV27 and TRBJ2-7; TRBD2 agrees with 8 junctional bases. Its CDR3 holds 15 amino acids, cysteine through phenylalanine. The entry retains the CDR3 DNA only, 45 bases that are in frame from base 1. CDR1 MNHEY and CDR2 SMNVEV were looked up in the germline V gene (reference sequence). For this chain, trimming is 4 bases at the V end and 0 bases at the J end, and the number of junction bases without a gene match is 5.